Listed below are T cell receptor beta chains from one sample, sequenced in a study of T cells in localized non-small cell lung cancer. Only in-frame clones appear in the TCRdb table, and some are missing; sequencing was by immunoSEQ multiplex PCR. Of 35,000 to 45,000 clones listed, about nine tenths are singletons. The sample in question was peripheral blood, obtained before any cancer treatment. These receptor sequences come from a female donor at least 60 years old with stage I squamous cell lung carcinoma. The CDR3 runs from the conserved cysteine through the conserved F or W. A D gene is named only where the DNA matches it firmly. Clone size is not always given. Where it is, it says once, few, many or a class for expanded clones.

CDR3	DNA	size	D	V	J
CASRDTGSSWETQYF	TGTGCCAGCAGGGACACAGGGTCCAGTTGGGAGACCCAGTACTTC	NA	NA	TRBV7-2	TRBJ2-5
CASSLGASDYGYTF	TGTGCCAGCAGTCTAGGGGCCAGTGACTATGGCTACACCTTC	NA	NA	TRBV6-6	TRBJ1-2
CASSLELRDSNQPQHF	TGTGCCAGCAGCTTAGAGCTCAGGGATAGCAATCAGCCCCAGCATTTT	NA	NA	TRBV7-9	TRBJ1-5
CASSPDPLDTDRGDQPQHF	TGTGCCAGCAGCCCCGACCCGCTAGATACAGACAGGGGCGATCAGCCCCAGCATTTT	few	TRBD1	TRBV9	TRBJ1-5
CASSPQRGAVDGYTF	TGTGCCAGCAGCCCACAGAGAGGGGCCGTGGATGGCTACACCTTC	NA	NA	TRBV7-9	TRBJ1-2
CASSVATGNNSPLHF	TGTGCCAGCAGCGTAGCAACAGGGAATAATTCACCCCTCCACTTT	NA	NA	TRBV9	TRBJ1-6
CASSNTGARELFF	TGTGCCAGTAGTAATACAGGCGCCCGTGAGCTGTTTTTT	NA	NA	TRBV19	TRBJ2-2
CASSRWGDQPQHF	TGTGCCAGCAGCCGGTGGGGGGATCAGCCCCAGCATTTT	NA	NA	TRBV6-5	TRBJ1-5
CASTWEGTSGSGEQFF	TGTGCCAGCACCTGGGAGGGGACTAGCGGGAGCGGTGAGCAGTTCTTC	once	TRBD2	TRBV7-2	TRBJ2-1
CASSPTVQGGTQYF	TGCGCCAGCAGCCCGACTGTCCAAGGAGGGACCCAGTACTTC	NA	NA	TRBV4-3	TRBJ2-5
CASSLNSEAFF	TGTGCCAGCTCCTTAAATTCTGAAGCTTTCTTT	few	NA	TRBV6-5	TRBJ1-1
CASSPNIAGLYEQYF	TGTGCCAGCAGCCCAAACATAGCGGGGCTTTACGAGCAGTACTTC	NA	TRBD2	TRBV7-8	TRBJ2-7
CASSEHRGLSGNTIYF	TGTGCCAGCAGTGAACACAGAGGACTCTCTGGAAACACCATATATTTT	once	NA	TRBV6-1	TRBJ1-3
CASSYTDKNTEAFF	TGTGCCAGCAGTTACACAGACAAGAACACTGAAGCTTTCTTT	NA	NA	TRBV6-6	TRBJ1-1
CASSYSRGRGGEQYF	TGTGCCAGCAGTTACTCAAGGGGCAGGGGCGGCGAGCAGTACTTC	NA	NA	TRBV6-5	TRBJ2-7
CASSLAGTAGYGYTF	TGTGCCAGCAGCTTGGCGGGGACAGCTGGCTATGGCTACACCTTC	NA	TRBD1	TRBV5-8	TRBJ1-2
CSVLDGVNTEAFF	TGCAGCGTGCTGGACGGAGTGAACACTGAAGCTTTCTTT	NA	NA	TRBV29-1	TRBJ1-1
CASSGGQGSTGAFF	TGTGCCAGCTCTGGGGGACAGGGGTCCACTGGGGCTTTCTTT	NA	TRBD1	TRBV18	TRBJ1-1